A single sample is the source of the 17 T cell receptor beta chains below, sequenced in a study of CD8 T cells in ankylosing spondylitis. TCRdb re-analysed the 5' RACE reads in MiXCR, keeping a single row per CDR3 protein. The table includes 250,000 to 400,000 distinct CDR3 sequences, around a tenth detected once. Material for sequencing was blood, either unsorted or a sorted T cell fraction (not recorded which). All receptors derive from a female donor with ankylosing spondylitis or in good health (not recorded which).

This clonotype was seen a handful of times. The chain has TRBV5-1 and TRBJ1-1; 7 bases agree with TRBD1. V dropped 3 bases and J dropped 1; count of bases not matched to a gene: 6. This CDR3 comprises 15 residues. CDR1 is SGHRS, CDR2 YFSETQ, per germline. The CDR3: CASSSMDRRNTEAFF. The CDR3 region has the DNA TGCGCCAGCAGCTCTATGGACAGGCGGAACACTGAAGCTTTCTTT.

This clonotype came up many times. The chain has TRBV5-1 and TRBJ1-6; D remains ambiguous. The CDR3 covers 13 residues. Germline CDR1 SGHRS, CDR2 YFSETQ. The CDR3 loop is CANRVKDNSPLHF. CDR3 coding DNA: TGCGCTAACCGGGTAAAAGATAATTCACCCCTCCACTTT.

This clonotype was seen at least ten times. This chain links TRBV9 with TRBJ2-3, with 8 bases lining up with TRBD2. This CDR3 is 15 amino acids long. J lost 1 base, V lost 5 bases, and 6 bases had no gene match. Germline values: CDR1 SGDLS, CDR2 YYNGEE. The CDR3 here is CASREAGEGTDTQYF. CDR3 coding DNA: TGTGCCAGCAGAGAAGCGGGAGAGGGCACAGATACGCAGTATTTT.

Many counts were recorded for this clonotype. The chain carries TRBV5-1 and TRBJ2-2; possible D gene TRBD1, 6 bases. CDR1 and CDR2 from the germline V gene are SGHRS and YFSETQ. Trimming took 0 bases from V and 4 from J, leaving 16 bases between them. CDR3 size: 17 residues. As DNA, the CDR3 is TGCGCCAGCAGCTTGGCGGTACAGGGAAGGAGCACCGGGGAGCTGTTTTTT. Translating it yields CASSLAVQGRSTGELFF.

This clonotype was counted ten times or more. This rearrangement joins TRBV20-1 to TRBJ2-7; 10 bases fit TRBD2. Germline assignment: CDR1 DFQATT and CDR2 SNEGSKA (reference sequence). CDR3 length: 13 residues. With 5 bases clipped from V and 1 base from J, the junction kept 2 bases outside the gene matches. In nucleotides, the CDR3 is TGCAGTGCTCATAGCGGGAGGTCCTACGAGCAGTACTTC. Its translation is CSAHSGRSYEQYF.

This clonotype occurred a few times. The V and J genes are TRBV20-1 and TRBJ1-5; no clear D. V was trimmed by 0 bases and J by 5 bases, leaving 20 bases between them. CDR1 DFQATT and CDR2 SNEGSKA come from the germline V gene (reference sequence). This CDR3 is 17 amino acids long. This CDR3 is CSARDPLVRGAYQPQHF. CDR3 nucleotide sequence: TGCAGTGCTAGAGATCCGCTGGTCCGAGGAGCTTATCAGCCCCAGCATTTT.

This clonotype was picked up many times. The chain is built from TRBV20-1 and TRBJ2-7, with no clear D. This CDR3 spans 15 amino acids. In germline, CDR1 is DFQATT, CDR2 SNEGSKA (reference sequence). CDR3 nucleotide sequence: TGCAGCACCGCAAGGGTTAAAGGGATGGGATACGAGCAGTACTTC. Its translation: CSTARVKGMGYEQYF.

In its sample, this clonotype was seen many times. The V call is TRBV20-1, the J call TRBJ1-1; possibly TRBD1 for D (6 bases). This CDR3 has 14 amino acids. The V gene's germline CDR1 is DFQATT and CDR2 SNEGSKA (reference sequence). V was cut by 1 base and J by 2 bases, with 11 bases left in between. CDR3 nucleotides: TGCAGTGCTAGAGTAACAGGGTCTAACACTGAAGCTTTCTTT. Amino acid sequence: CSARVTGSNTEAFF.

The sample holds many counts of this clonotype. V is TRBV27 and J is TRBJ1-5; possible D gene TRBD1, 6 bases. V lost 0 bases to trimming and J lost 7 bases, with 16 bases between them. This CDR3 region has 16 residues. Germline V gene data show CDR1 as MNHEY and CDR2 as SMNVEV (reference sequence). The CDR3 loop reads CASSLSPRGAAQPQHF. The CDR3 nucleotides are TGTGCCAGCAGTTTATCGCCCCGGGGGGCAGCACAGCCCCAGCATTTT.

To note about this clonotype: This sequence may be a read error, since a much larger clone differs from it by one base. V is TRBV9 and J is TRBJ1-5; no reliable D call. Germline V gene sequence: CDR1 SGDLS, CDR2 YYNGEE. The CDR3 is made up of 13 amino acids. CDR3 nucleotide sequence: TGTGCCAGCAGCGTAGGAGGGAATCAGCCCCAGCCTTTT. Encoded protein: CASSVGGNQPQPF.

This clonotype came up many times. The chain joins TRBV5-1 to TRBJ2-7, with 12 bases that match TRBD1. Germline lookup yields CDR1 SGHRS and CDR2 YFSETQ. V trimming: 3 bases; J trimming: 2 bases; junction bases outside the gene matches: 3. The CDR3 has 15 residues. The CDR3 sequence: CASSSRDRGPYEQYF. The CDR3 region has the DNA TGCGCCAGCAGCTCCCGGGACAGGGGGCCCTACGAGCAGTACTTC.

The sample holds many counts of this clonotype. The CDR3 here is CAISAGLYGYTF. In nucleotides, the CDR3 is TGTGCCATCAGTGCAGGACTCTATGGCTACACCTTC. V and J are TRBV10-3 and TRBJ1-2; the D is unclear. Trimming cost V 4 bases and J 4 bases, with 7 bases left between them. The germline CDR1 and CDR2 sequences are ENHRY and SYGVKD. This CDR3 region has 12 residues.

This clonotype has a count of ten or more. The rearrangement links TRBV24-1 to TRBJ2-3; D gene unclear. This CDR3 has 16 amino acids. CDR1 is KGHDR and CDR2 is SFDVKD in the germline V gene. V shed 1 base and J shed 1 base, with 11 bases lying between them. The CDR3: CATSDFFNSGTDTQYF. As DNA, the CDR3 is TGTGCCACCAGTGATTTCTTCAATTCTGGCACAGATACGCAGTATTTT.

J is TRBJ2-5 and V is TRBV25-1; D is undetermined. The CDR3 covers 13 residues. Germline loops: CDR1 MGHDK, CDR2 SYGVNS. V was clipped by 5 bases and J by 0 bases, with 7 bases between them. The CDR3 DNA reads TGTGCCAGCAGTACCGGGTACCAAGAGACCCAGTACTTC. This codes for CASSTGYQETQYF.

In its sample, this clonotype was seen many times. The genes are TRBV20-1 and TRBJ2-1, with 9 bases that match TRBD2. This CDR3 has 12 residues. CDR1 is DFQATT and CDR2 is SNEGSKA in the germline V gene (reference sequence). V gave up 3 bases and J gave up 11 bases; unmatched junction bases: 5. CDR3 DNA sequence: TGCAGTGCTAGGATAGCGGGAGAGAAGCAGTTCTTC. As protein: CSARIAGEKQFF.

This clonotype was recorded many times. The V gene is TRBV5-1, the J gene TRBJ2-7; 9 bases map to TRBD1. The CDR3 totals 15 residues. The germline V gene encodes CDR1 SGHRS and CDR2 YFSETQ. The V and J ends lost 0 bases and 6 bases, in that order; junction bases with no gene match: 7. The CDR3 loop reads CASSLDRGQGSEQYF. In DNA form, the CDR3 reads TGCGCCAGCAGCTTGGATCGGGGACAGGGTAGCGAGCAGTACTTC.

This clonotype has only a few counts. The J gene is TRBJ1-1, the V gene TRBV30; D is ambiguous. Between the trimmed V and J ends, which lost 0 bases and 7 bases, there was a span of 9 bases. Germline-derived CDR1 and CDR2 are GTSNPN and SVGIG (reference sequence). The CDR3 runs 12 residues. The CDR3 DNA reads as TGTGCCTGGAGTGTAACCCCGGTTGAAGCTTTCTTT. The encoded protein is CAWSVTPVEAFF. Full variable domain (outside the CDR3, taken from reference TRBV30 and TRBJ1-1): SQTIHQWPATLVQPVGSPLSLECTVEGTSNPNLYWYRQAAGRGLQLLFYSVGIGQISSEVPQNLSASRPQDRQFILSSKKLLLSDSGFYLCAWSVTPVEAFFGQGTRLTVV.